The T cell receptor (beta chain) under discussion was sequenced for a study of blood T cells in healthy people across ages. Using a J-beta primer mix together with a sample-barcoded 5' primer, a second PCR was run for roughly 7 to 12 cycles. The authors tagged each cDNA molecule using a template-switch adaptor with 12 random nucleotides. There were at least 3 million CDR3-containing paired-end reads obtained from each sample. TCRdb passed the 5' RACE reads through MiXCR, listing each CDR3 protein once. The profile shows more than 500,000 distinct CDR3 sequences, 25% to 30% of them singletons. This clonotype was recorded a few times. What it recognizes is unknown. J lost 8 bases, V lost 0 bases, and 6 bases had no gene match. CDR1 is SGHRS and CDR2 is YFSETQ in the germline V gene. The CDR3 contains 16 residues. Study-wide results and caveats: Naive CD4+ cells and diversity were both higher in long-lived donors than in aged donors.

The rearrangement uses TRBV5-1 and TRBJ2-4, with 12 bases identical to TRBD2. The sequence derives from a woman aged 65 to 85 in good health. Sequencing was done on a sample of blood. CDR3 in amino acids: CASSLVASGGAYIQYF. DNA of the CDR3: TGCGCCAGCAGCTTGGTGGCTAGCGGGGGGGCCTACATTCAGTACTTC.